The sequence of this TCR beta chain was determined in a study of OX40 agonist ivuxolimab in advanced cancers. Study-wide results and limits: At 0.1-3.0 mg/kg, partial responders had clonal expansion among the lowest observed.

This clone turned up a few times. The antigen is unknown. The protocol was immunoSEQ multiplex PCR, while the TCRdb copy is restricted to in-frame clones and leaves out a portion. The repertoire has more than 50,000 clones, roughly 87% of them found once; the top ten carry just over 2%. The CDR3 covers 13 residues. Trimming took off 6 bases at V and 6 bases at J, with 11 bases between the two ends. CDR1 is SGHVS and CDR2 is FQNEAQ in the germline V gene. Specimen: CD4+ or CD8+ T cells sorted from blood, collected in a trial of the OX40 agonist ivuxolimab. This chain connects TRBV7-8 to TRBJ2-2; D possibly uses TRBD1 or TRBD2 (7 bases each). The sequence derives from an adult with an advanced solid tumor such as melanoma, head and neck, liver or kidney cancer. The CDR3 DNA is TGTGCCAGCAGGGGAGGGGGCCCCGGGGAGCTGTTTTTT. Translating gives CASRGGGPGELFF.